This T cell receptor (beta chain) is from a study of cytomegalovirus exposure and HLA in healthy donors. Study-level findings and limits: Accurate predictions that matched the HLA-A and HLA-B alleles of most subjects were reportedly made from TCR beta sequences.

Trimming stripped 6 bases from V and 5 bases from J, with 14 bases between. The germline CDR1 and CDR2 sequences are SGHAT and FQNNGV. CDR3 length: 14 amino acids. Primers included in the PCR were 60 Vbeta and 13 Jbeta primers. Repertoires were generated with immunoSEQ multiplex PCR, while TCRdb's copy carries only in-frame clones and drops some. Of roughly 120,000 clones listed, more than 70% are singletons. In the case of this clone: Its matching antigen is unknown.

The sequence derives from a human donor in good health. The chain is built from TRBV11-2 and TRBJ1-5; maybe TRBD1 (6 bases). Sequenced input: PBMCs. The CDR3 nucleotides are TGTGCCAGCAGTTATGGCGCAGGGGATCAGCCCCAGCATTTT. Residues: CASSYGAGDQPQHF.